The present TCR beta chain was sequenced within a study of shared clonotypes between healthy human individuals. Overall study findings and caveats: Unshared clonotypes carried lower generation probabilities than those common to all four donors.

From germline, CDR1 is DFQATT and CDR2 SNEGSKA (reference sequence). This CDR3 is 11 amino acids long. Healthy and HIV-negative, the adult donors had no recent acute infections or vaccinations. A CD45RA+ naive subset and a CD45RA-negative memory subset were split from CD4+ cells. Note on this clone: The antigen remains undetermined.

For every subset, genomic DNA was evenly distributed across several immunoSEQ plates. The method was immunoSEQ multiplex PCR; TCRdb's version includes in-frame clones alone and lacks a portion of them. The repertoire holds about 1.5 million clones, with about 96% as singletons. The TCR comes from a man younger than 40 in good health. Sequencing was done on a sample of naive CD4+ T cells sorted from blood. Subset meaning: CD45RA+ positively selected. The chain employs TRBV20-1 and TRBJ2-5; 9 bases fit TRBD2. Written as DNA, the CDR3 is TGCACCTTACTAGCGGGAGAGACCCAGTACTTC. Translating gives CTLLAGETQYF.